The clone carrying this T cell receptor (beta chain) appeared a single time. No antigen is known for it. This sample is part of a study of cytomegalovirus exposure and HLA in healthy donors. Across the whole study: The 120 validation repertoires were produced on the same platform as the approximately 670 repertoires of the first cohort. This was reported in a later analysis. Study-level points and caveats: Associated with cytomegalovirus, according to the listing, were some 180 TCR beta chains.

The donors belonged to the approximately 120-subject validation cohort, separate from the roughly 650-subject first cohort. TCRdb keeps only in-frame clones here, not all; method: immunoSEQ multiplex PCR. The sample carries tens of thousands of clones, roughly nine tenths recorded once. The CDR3 totals 15 residues. The trim removed 4 bases at V and 4 bases at J, leaving 9 bases unmatched. The germline gives CDR1 MDHEN, CDR2 SYDVKM. Sample: PBMCs. The chain combines TRBV28 with TRBJ2-5, with 7 bases matching TRBD1. This TCR was recovered from a woman aged 30 to 39 in good health and CMV-seronegative. CDR3 in amino acids: CASSSRLNRGETQYF. CDR3 in DNA: TGTGCCAGCAGTTCCAGATTAAACAGGGGAGAGACCCAGTACTTC.